The 29 T cell receptor beta chains in this list originate from one sample, sequenced in a study of shared clonotypes between healthy human individuals. Repertoires were generated with immunoSEQ multiplex PCR, while TCRdb's copy carries only in-frame clones and drops some. The repertoire holds millions of clones, with 85% to 95% as singletons. The specimen sequenced was naive CD4+ T cells sorted from blood. Subset specified: CD45RA+ positively selected. The source is a young man in good health.

The J gene is TRBJ1-3, the V gene TRBV30; no firm D call. The CDR3 runs to 11 residues. V dropped 2 bases and J dropped 6 bases, with 5 bases sitting between them. Germline assignment: CDR1 GTSNPN and CDR2 SVGIG (reference sequence). CDR3 amino acids: CAWSKENTIYF. Written as DNA, the CDR3 is TGTGCCTGGAGTAAGGAAAACACCATATATTTT.

The CDR3 here is CSVPTTAGGYQETQYF. CDR3 DNA: TGCAGCGTTCCGACAACAGCGGGGGGGTACCAAGAGACCCAGTACTTC. The gene calls are TRBV29-1 and TRBJ2-5; 10 bases map to TRBD2. Losses at the gene ends were 5 bases for V and 0 bases for J; bases not matched to a gene: 9. The V gene's germline CDR1 is SQVTM and CDR2 ANQGSEA. The length of the CDR3 is 16 residues.

On this clone itself: The same CDR3 also results from other DNA sequences found in this sample. CDR3 sequence: CASSPAGGNTGELFF. For the CDR3, the DNA is TGTGCCAGCAGTCCAGCCGGGGGCAACACCGGGGAGCTGTTTTTT. V is TRBV28 and J is TRBJ2-2; tentatively, D is TRBD1 or TRBD2 (6 bases each). Germline V gene data show CDR1 as MDHEN and CDR2 as SYDVKM. The CDR3 runs to 15 residues. With 5 bases removed from V and 2 bases from J, the gap between germline ends came to 12 bases. The whole variable domain, remainder taken from reference TRBV28 and TRBJ2-2, is DVKVTQSSRYLVKRTGEKVFLECVQDMDHENMFWYRQDPGLGLRLIYFSYDVKMKEKGDIPEGYSVSREKKERFSLILESASTNQTSMYLCASSPAGGNTGELFFGEGSRLTVL.

Note on this clone: The junction departs from the called germline gene at one end, perhaps through a read error. The gene calls are TRBV7-7 and TRBJ2-5, with 12 nucleotides matching TRBD1. CDR3 length equals 14 residues. The germline V gene has CDR1 SSHAT and CDR2 FNYEAQ (reference sequence). CDR3 DNA: TGTGCTAGCAGCCGGGACAGGGGGCGAGAGACCCAGTACTTC. As protein: CASSRDRGRETQYF. The entire variable domain, with the rest obtained from reference TRBV7-7 and TRBJ2-5, is as follows: GAGVSQSPRYKVTKRGQDVTLRCDPISSHATLYWYQQALGQGPEFLTYFNYEAQPDKSGLPSDRFSAERPEGSISTLTIQRTEQRDSAMYRCASSRDRGRETQYFGPGTRLLVL.

The DNA for the CDR3 is TGTGCCAGCAGTTTAAACTCCCCCCCCCTCCCTGGAAAACTGTTTTTT. Protein: CASSLNSPPLPGKLFF. The rearrangement uses TRBV27 and TRBJ1-4; D not certain. The V gene's germline CDR1 is MNHEY and CDR2 SMNVEV (reference sequence). The CDR3 contains 16 residues. V lost 2 bases, J lost 10 bases, and 20 bases lay in between.

The rearrangement joins TRBV18 to TRBJ2-1, with no clear D. V was trimmed by 3 bases and J by 9 bases, leaving 21 bases between them. CDR1 is KGHSH, CDR2 LQKENI, per germline. This CDR3 has 16 residues. CDR3 sequence reads: CASSPDASALGGEQFF. DNA for the CDR3: TGTGCCAGCTCACCCGACGCCTCGGCCCTTGGTGGTGAGCAGTTCTTC.

This chain links TRBV10-2 with TRBJ1-1, with TRBD1 matching 8 bases. The V and J ends lost 6 bases and 2 bases, in that order; junction bases with no gene match: 8. The CDR3 extends over 15 amino acids. CDR1 WSHSY and CDR2 SAAADI come from the germline V gene. CDR3 sequence: CASRRTGGGNTEAFF. In DNA, the CDR3 is TGCGCCAGCAGGCGAACAGGGGGAGGAAACACTGAAGCTTTCTTT.

The rearrangement joins TRBV11-2 to TRBJ2-7; weak D call: TRBD2 (5 bases). Germline CDR1 is SGHAT and CDR2 is FQNNGV. V shed 1 base and J shed 2 bases, with 15 bases lying between them. CDR3 length: 16 residues. CDR3 sequence reads: CASSLGSGGKTYEQYF. CDR3 DNA sequence: TGTGCCAGCAGCTTAGGGTCAGGAGGAAAGACCTACGAGCAGTACTTC.

V and J are TRBV30 and TRBJ2-1; tentatively, D is TRBD2 (6 bases). V lost 2 bases, J lost 2 bases, and 7 bases lay in between. The V gene's germline CDR1 is GTSNPN and CDR2 SVGIG (reference sequence). The CDR3 is 13 residues long. The CDR3 DNA is TGTGCCTGGAGTCGGGGGACCTACAATGAGCAGTTCTTC. It codes for CAWSRGTYNEQFF.

This chain joins TRBV5-6 and TRBJ1-2, with 8 bases that match TRBD1. The length of the CDR3 is 16 residues. V gave up 6 bases and J gave up 4 bases; unmatched junction bases: 14. The germline V gene has CDR1 SGHDT and CDR2 YYEEEE. The CDR3 nucleotides are TGTGCCAGCACCGCAATCGACCGGGACAGGATCTATGGCTACACCTTC. Amino acid sequence: CASTAIDRDRIYGYTF.

The chain is built from TRBV10-3 and TRBJ2-2; TRBD2 matches 11 bases. Germline V gives CDR1 ENHRY, CDR2 SYGVKD. V was clipped by 5 bases and J by 2 bases; unmatched bases: 16. The length of the CDR3 is 20 residues. The CDR3 region is CAISRGVQITSGSNTGELFF. CDR3 DNA sequence: TGTGCCATCAGTCGGGGAGTCCAGATCACTAGCGGGAGTAACACCGGGGAGCTGTTTTTT.

V is TRBV30 and J is TRBJ2-1; no firm D call. With 8 bases removed from V and 0 bases from J, the gap between germline ends came to 14 bases. CDR3 length: 14 amino acids. Germline CDR1 GTSNPN, CDR2 SVGIG (reference sequence). In DNA, the CDR3 is TGTGCCGGTGGAGTTTACAGCTCCTACAATGAGCAGTTCTTC. It is translated as CAGGVYSSYNEQFF.

The chain employs TRBV9 and TRBJ2-3; D gene uncertain. Germline V gene data show CDR1 as SGDLS and CDR2 as YYNGEE. This CDR3 has 15 amino acids. Trimming left V 0 bases short and J 1 base short, with 9 bases between. The DNA for the CDR3 is TGTGCCAGCAGCGTAGACGCACCGGGCACAGATACGCAGTATTTT. It specifies CASSVDAPGTDTQYF.

V and J are TRBV7-9 and TRBJ2-3; 8 bases fit TRBD1. Germline loops: CDR1 SEHNR, CDR2 FQNEAQ (reference sequence). The CDR3 extends over 16 amino acids. J lost 0 bases, V lost 5 bases, and 7 bases had no gene match. CDR3 sequence (DNA): TGTGCCAGCAGCCCACCCTGGACAGGGAGCACAGATACGCAGTATTTT. Protein product: CASSPPWTGSTDTQYF.

The chain combines TRBV10-1 with TRBJ2-1, with D perhaps matching TRBD1 or TRBD2 (5 bases each). V was clipped by 0 bases and J by 6 bases, with 15 bases between them. Germline assignment: CDR1 WNHNN and CDR2 SYGVQD (reference sequence). This CDR3 comprises 16 residues. The CDR3 loop reads CASSESAGDGFNEQFF. The CDR3 bases are TGCGCCAGCAGTGAGTCAGCCGGGGACGGTTTCAATGAGCAGTTCTTC.

The chain couples TRBV2 to TRBJ1-2; D remains unclear. Germline lookup yields CDR1 SNHLY and CDR2 FYNNEI. The CDR3 is 13 amino acids. The V end lost 3 bases, the J end lost 6 bases, and 11 bases lay between the germline ends. The CDR3 coding sequence is TGTGCCAGCAGTGAGCGACGCCTAGATGGCTACACCTTC. Translated, it gives CASSERRLDGYTF.

The genes are TRBV5-4 and TRBJ2-6; D is ambiguous. The CDR3 covers 14 residues. V was shortened by 4 bases and J by 0 bases, with 5 bases between the two germline ends. CDR1 SGHNT and CDR2 YYREEE come from the germline V gene (reference sequence). In DNA form, the CDR3 reads TGTGCCAGCAGCCGGTTCTCTGGGGCCAACGTCCTGACTTTC. Its protein is CASSRFSGANVLTF.

The chain recombines TRBV7-2 with TRBJ2-3; 10 bases are a match to TRBD2. CDR1 is SGHTA, CDR2 FQGNSA, per germline. CDR3 length: 17 amino acids. The V segment lost 4 bases and the J segment 1 base; nucleotides outside the gene matches: 8. The CDR3 loop is CASSWGSGTSGTDTQYF. The CDR3 nucleotides read TGTGCCAGCAGCTGGGGATCCGGGACTAGCGGCACAGATACGCAGTATTTT.

Only one count was recorded for this clone. The chain couples TRBV6-5 to TRBJ2-3; TRBD2 matches at 7 bases. The CDR3 extends over 15 amino acids. The germline CDR1 and CDR2 sequences are MNHEY and SVGAGI. V shed 6 bases and J 1 base; nucleotides not matched to a gene: 7. The CDR3 nucleotides are TGTGCCAGCAGACGACTAGCTCCTGGCACAGATACGCAGTATTTT. It codes for CASRRLAPGTDTQYF.

The count of this clone is one. V usage is TRBV5-1 and J usage is TRBJ2-7; a possible D gene is TRBD2 (5 bases). Between the trimmed V and J ends, which lost 7 bases and 7 bases, there was a span of 18 bases. The germline CDR1 and CDR2 sequences are SGHRS and YFSETQ. CDR3 length equals 13 residues. The DNA of the CDR3 is TGCGCCAGCGCTGGTCCGGGGTGGGAAGAGCAGTACTTC. It translates to CASAGPGWEEQYF.

The rearrangement links TRBV10-2 to TRBJ2-7, with D possibly matching TRBD2 (5 bases). The CDR3 is 15 amino acids. Trimming removed 3 bases from V and 3 bases from J, with 15 bases in between. Germline V gene data show CDR1 as WSHSY and CDR2 as SAAADI. The CDR3 DNA sequence: TGCGCCAGCAGTGAATGGTCAACGGGGATCTACGAGCAGTACTTC. It is translated as CASSEWSTGIYEQYF.

The gene calls are TRBV5-1 and TRBJ2-5, with 9 positions matching TRBD2. The J segment lost 4 bases and the V segment lost 4 bases, leaving 5 bases of the junction unmatched. From germline, CDR1 is SGHRS and CDR2 YFSETQ. This CDR3 spans 14 amino acids. The CDR3 nucleotides read TGCGCCAGCAGCACGGTAGCGGGGGTAGAGACCCAGTACTTC. Translating it yields CASSTVAGVETQYF.

The chain couples TRBV25-1 to TRBJ2-2, with unresolved D. CDR3 length equals 15 residues. Germline assignment: CDR1 MGHDK and CDR2 SYGVNS. V was shortened by 5 bases and J by 0 bases, with 10 bases between the two germline ends. CDR3 DNA sequence: TGTGCCAGCAGTCCCCCACACTCGAACACCGGGGAGCTGTTTTTT. This encodes CASSPPHSNTGELFF.

This clone came up a few times. One end of the junction fails to match germline, which may point to a read error. The rearrangement uses TRBV14 and TRBJ1-1; weak D call: TRBD1 (5 bases). Germline V CDR1 and CDR2: SGHDN, FVKESK. This CDR3 contains 16 residues. The CDR3 protein is CASSPSLGTTLTGAFF. The DNA for the CDR3 is TGTGCCAGCAGCCCCTCGTTAGGGACTACCCTTACTGGAGCTTTCTTT.

About this clone itself: Other DNA sequences in this sample translate to the same CDR3. This chain joins TRBV7-9 and TRBJ1-3; perhaps TRBD1 as D (5 bases). Trimming stripped 5 bases from V and 4 bases from J, with 9 bases between. Germline V gene lookup returns CDR1 SEHNR and CDR2 FQNEAQ (reference sequence). There are 13 residues in the CDR3. The CDR3 nucleotides are TGTGCCAGCAGCCAGGGTGCAGGAAACACCATATATTTT. Encoded protein: CASSQGAGNTIYF.

Regarding this clone: Other DNA sequences within the sample encode an identical CDR3. This sequence joins TRBV2 and TRBJ2-7, with D unresolved. The CDR3 runs to 12 residues. V dropped 1 base and J dropped 2 bases, with 3 bases sitting between them. Germline lookup yields CDR1 SNHLY and CDR2 FYNNEI. The CDR3 region has the DNA TGTGCCAGCAGTGAAGGGCCCTACGAGCAGTACTTC. Its protein product is CASSEGPYEQYF.

For this clone: The sample carries other DNA sequences with the same CDR3. The chain is built from TRBV28 and TRBJ1-1, with D possibly TRBD1 on 6 matching bases. The CDR3 totals 14 residues. The V gene lost 3 bases and the J gene lost 1 base, with 9 bases spanning the gap. Germline-derived CDR1 and CDR2 are MDHEN and SYDVKM. CDR3 sequence: CASSFGTKNTEAFF. The CDR3 DNA reads as TGTGCCAGCAGTTTTGGGACAAAGAACACTGAAGCTTTCTTT.

This chain joins TRBV7-8 and TRBJ2-7, with 7 positions matching TRBD1. In germline, CDR1 is SGHVS, CDR2 FQNEAQ. The trim removed 1 base at V and 2 bases at J, leaving 11 bases unmatched. The CDR3 has 17 amino acids. The CDR3 DNA reads TGTGCCAGCAGCTTAGGGGCCGGAACAGGGGATACCTACGAGCAGTACTTC. Its translation: CASSLGAGTGDTYEQYF.

The rearrangement links TRBV7-8 to TRBJ2-1; D unclear. Per the germline V gene, CDR1 is SGHVS and CDR2 is FQNEAQ. V was shortened by 5 bases and J by 7 bases, with 9 bases between the two germline ends. The CDR3 covers 12 residues. CDR3 bases: TGTGCCAGCAGCGTCAGCGTTAATGAGCAGTTCTTC. As protein: CASSVSVNEQFF.